What follows are 27 T cell receptor beta chains derived from one specimen sequenced in a study of blood T cell repertoires in COVID-19. Sequencing was performed with immunoSEQ multiplex PCR; in TCRdb, only in-frame clones are kept and a portion is missing. The table lists approximately 200,000 clones, about 86% of them singletons. The sequenced sample consisted of PBMCs or T cells enriched from blood (not recorded which). These receptors all stem from a woman aged 40-49 years with acute COVID-19.

The chain employs TRBV5-1 and TRBJ2-5; D unresolved. This CDR3 is built from 13 residues. In germline, CDR1 is SGHRS, CDR2 YFSETQ. V lost 1 base and J lost 5, with 9 bases in between. The CDR3 sequence is CASSLSGSETQYF. The CDR3 nucleotides read TGCGCCAGCAGCTTGTCCGGGTCGGAGACCCAGTACTTC.

The chain recombines TRBV19 with TRBJ2-3, with 7 nucleotides matching TRBD1. This CDR3 contains 13 residues. V was clipped by 2 bases and J by 4 bases; unmatched bases: 0. Germline CDR1 reads LNHDA; CDR2 reads SQIVND (reference sequence). CDR3 region: CASSIQGADTQYF. The DNA for the CDR3 is TGTGCCAGTAGTATACAGGGGGCAGATACGCAGTATTTT.

The chain carries TRBV19 and TRBJ1-1; 10 bases fit TRBD1. Trimming cost V 4 bases and J 1 base; bases outside gene matches: 0. Germline lookup yields CDR1 LNHDA and CDR2 SQIVND (reference sequence). The length of the CDR3 is 14 residues. DNA of the CDR3: TGTGCCAGTAGTAGACAGGGGGCGAACACTGAAGCTTTCTTT. Amino acids: CASSRQGANTEAFF.

This rearrangement joins TRBV20-1 to TRBJ1-1; a weak D match, TRBD1 (6 bases). Trimming pared 1 base from V and 11 bases from J, leaving 8 bases between. The germline CDR1 and CDR2 sequences are DFQATT and SNEGSKA (reference sequence). The CDR3 has 10 residues. CDR3 nucleotide sequence: TGCAGTGCTAGAGCAGGGGCCGCTTTCTTT. This translates into CSARAGAAFF.

This chain joins TRBV27 and TRBJ2-2; possibly TRBD1 for D (5 bases). In germline, CDR1 is MNHEY, CDR2 SMNVEV (reference sequence). The ends were cut back, 5 bases at V and 6 bases at J, with 13 bases in the middle. This CDR3 contains 14 residues. The CDR3 loop is CASSLSQGPGELFF. The CDR3 DNA reads TGTGCCAGCAGTCTTTCCCAGGGTCCCGGGGAGCTGTTTTTT.

The CDR3 DNA follows: TGCGCCAGCAGCTTGGGTTTGGCGGGTTCGAACACCGGGGAGCTGTTTTTT. Its translation: CASSLGLAGSNTGELFF. The genes are TRBV5-1 and TRBJ2-2, with D perhaps TRBD2 (5 bases). Trimming took 0 bases from V and 0 from J, leaving 12 bases between them. Per germline, CDR1 SGHRS and CDR2 YFSETQ. This CDR3 is built from 17 residues.

Notes on this clone: Other DNA variants within this sample encode the same CDR3. V and J are TRBV28 and TRBJ1-2; D might be TRBD1 (5 bases). Trimming pared 6 bases from V and 5 bases from J, leaving 7 bases between. From germline, CDR1 is MDHEN and CDR2 SYDVKM. The CDR3 consists of 11 residues. The CDR3 protein is CASSGGYGYTF. For the CDR3, the DNA is TGTGCCAGCAGCGGGGGGTATGGCTACACCTTC.

The chain employs TRBV7-9 and TRBJ2-1; possibly TRBD1 for D (6 bases). Deletions cut 5 bases from V and 3 bases from J, with 14 bases between. The V gene's germline CDR1 is SEHNR and CDR2 FQNEAQ (reference sequence). This CDR3 spans 15 amino acids. The CDR3 sequence: CASSNGQTNYNEQFF. CDR3 DNA sequence: TGTGCCAGCAGCAACGGACAGACAAACTACAATGAGCAGTTCTTC.

The chain combines TRBV7-2 with TRBJ1-6, with D perhaps matching TRBD1 (5 bases). The V gene lost 4 bases and the J gene lost 5 bases, with 15 bases spanning the gap. The CDR3 runs 16 residues. Germline CDR1 reads SGHTA; CDR2 reads FQGNSA. The CDR3 DNA reads TGTGCCAGCAGCTCTCAGAGGGGAGGCCATAATTCACCCCTCCACTTT. This encodes CASSSQRGGHNSPLHF.

Many counts were recorded for this clone. The CDR3 here is CASSERDGYTF. The CDR3 region has the DNA TGTGCCAGCAGTGAACGGGATGGCTACACCTTC. The chain combines TRBV6-1 with TRBJ1-2; D not resolved. The length of the CDR3 is 11 residues. V gave up 2 bases and J gave up 6 bases, with 4 bases separating them. Germline CDR1 is MNHNS and CDR2 is SASEGT.

The chain uses TRBV6-5 and TRBJ2-5, with 9 bases identical to TRBD2. The germline gives CDR1 MNHEY, CDR2 SVGAGI. This CDR3 contains 15 residues. V trimming: 3 bases; J trimming: 2 bases; junction bases outside the gene matches: 4. The CDR3 loop is CASSYGTSRQETQYF. In nucleotides, the CDR3 is TGTGCCAGCAGTTATGGGACTAGCAGACAAGAGACCCAGTACTTC.

The rearrangement uses TRBV15 and TRBJ2-1; D might be TRBD2 (5 bases). From germline, CDR1 is LNHNV and CDR2 YYDKDF (reference sequence). V lost 0 bases to trimming and J lost 10 bases, with 10 bases between them. This CDR3 spans 13 amino acids. In nucleotides, the CDR3 is TGTGCCACCAGCAGAGATCCCTCTAGCGAGCAGTTCTTC. Encoded protein: CATSRDPSSEQFF.

This clone was observed a handful of times. This chain connects TRBV9 to TRBJ1-6; 7 nucleotides agree with TRBD1. CDR3 size: 15 residues. The ends lost 0 bases at V and 7 bases at J; junction bases unmatched: 4. Per germline, CDR1 SGDLS and CDR2 YYNGEE. CDR3 protein: CASSVGDRANSPLHF. The CDR3 DNA reads as TGTGCCAGCAGCGTAGGAGACAGGGCGAATTCACCCCTCCACTTT. Using reference TRBV9 and TRBJ1-6 for the parts outside the CDR3, the full variable domain is DSGVTQTPKHLITATGQRVTLRCSPRSGDLSVYWYQQSLDQGLQFLIQYYNGEERAKGNILERFSAQQFPDLHSELNLSSLELGDSALYFCASSVGDRANSPLHFGNGTRLTVT.

The sample holds a few counts of this clone. The rearrangement uses TRBV4-3 and TRBJ1-2, with no clear D. CDR3 length equals 15 residues. Germline CDR1 reads LGHNA; CDR2 reads YSLEER. The V gene lost 0 bases and the J gene lost 2 bases, with 10 bases spanning the gap. The DNA of the CDR3 is TGCGCCAGCAGCCAAGATCGATGGGCCAACTATGGCTACACCTTC. It translates to CASSQDRWANYGYTF.

The chain combines TRBV6-5 with TRBJ1-2; 12 nucleotides line up with TRBD1. The V gene's germline CDR1 is MNHEY and CDR2 SVGAGI. The CDR3 length is 15 residues. The J segment lost 4 bases and the V segment lost 5 bases, leaving 5 bases of the junction unmatched. Written as DNA, the CDR3 is TGTGCCAGCAGTCCCGGGACAGGGGGCCCCTATGGCTACACCTTC. Translation gives CASSPGTGGPYGYTF.

This clone was observed a single time. The chain is built from TRBV18 and TRBJ2-6, with no clear D. Germline V gene lookup returns CDR1 KGHSH and CDR2 LQKENI. The CDR3 covers 17 residues. The ends were cut back, 3 bases at V and 3 bases at J, with 15 bases in the middle. The CDR3 loop reads CASSPRAQASGANVLTF. The CDR3 region has the DNA TGTGCCAGCTCACCCCGAGCCCAGGCAAGTGGGGCCAACGTCCTGACTTTC.

For the CDR3, the DNA is TGTGCCAGCAGTTTATCCCAGACAGGGATGAACTCACCCCTCCACTTT. It codes for CASSLSQTGMNSPLHF. The chain recombines TRBV27 with TRBJ1-6, with 7 bases fitting TRBD1. This CDR3 has 16 residues. V lost 0 bases to trimming and J lost 10 bases; unmatched junction nucleotides: 9. Germline CDR1 is MNHEY and CDR2 is SMNVEV (reference sequence).

The chain combines TRBV27 with TRBJ1-2, with D perhaps TRBD1 (6 bases). This CDR3 spans 14 amino acids. Germline lookup yields CDR1 MNHEY and CDR2 SMNVEV (reference sequence). Trimming removed 6 bases at V and 2 bases at J, with 13 bases between. CDR3 residues: CASSLDRSNYGYTF. CDR3 bases: TGTGCCAGCAGCCTAGACAGGAGCAACTATGGCTACACCTTC.

The gene calls are TRBV21-1 and TRBJ1-1; TRBD1 was called by the table and not checked on the DNA. TRBV21-1 is labeled a pseudogene. The CDR3 contains 17 residues. The CDR3, as DNA: TGTGCCAGCAGCCCAGCCTTAGGGACAGAAGCGAACACTGAAGCTTTCTTT. Its protein is CASSPALGTEANTEAFF.

CDR3 residues: CASSPRGYTEAFF. CDR3 coding DNA: TGTGCCAGCAGCCCCCGCGGATACACTGAAGCTTTCTTT. The V and J genes are TRBV9 and TRBJ1-1; D gene ambiguous. Germline CDR1 and CDR2: SGDLS and YYNGEE. V lost 4 bases and J lost 3, with 10 bases in between. The CDR3 runs to 13 residues.

To note about this clone: Additional DNA sequences in this sample encode the identical CDR3. The rearrangement links TRBV24-1 to TRBJ1-1, with a possible D match to TRBD1 (6 bases). This CDR3 has 14 amino acids. Germline V gene lookup returns CDR1 KGHDR and CDR2 SFDVKD. The V gene lost 2 bases and the J gene lost 1 base, with 7 bases spanning the gap. The CDR3: CATSDSGQNTEAFF. The CDR3 DNA sequence: TGTGCCACCAGTGATTCGGGACAGAACACTGAAGCTTTCTTT.

This clone was seen a single time. This chain connects TRBV5-5 to TRBJ2-6; TRBD2 matches 7 bases. Germline CDR1 SGHKS, CDR2 YYEKEE (reference sequence). The length of the CDR3 is 19 residues. V dropped 6 bases and J dropped 4; count of bases not matched to a gene: 19. In DNA form, the CDR3 reads TGTGCCAGCACCCCAACGGTGAGCGGGGCCCCTCTCGGGGCCAACGTCCTGACTTTC. Its protein product is CASTPTVSGAPLGANVLTF. The whole variable domain, remainder taken from reference TRBV5-5 and TRBJ2-6, is DAGVTQSPTHLIKTRGQQVTLRCSPISGHKSVSWYQQVLGQGPQFIFQYYEKEERGRGNFPDRFSARQFPNYSSELNVNALLLGDSALYLCASTPTVSGAPLGANVLTFGAGSRLTVL.

The chain combines TRBV28 with TRBJ2-5; D perhaps matches TRBD2 (6 bases). V shed 2 bases and J shed 5 bases, with 12 bases lying between them. CDR1 is MDHEN and CDR2 is SYDVKM in the germline V gene. There are 14 residues in the CDR3. The CDR3: CASSLGGAGETQYF. The CDR3 DNA reads as TGTGCCAGCAGTTTAGGCGGGGCCGGCGAGACCCAGTACTTC.

The chain combines TRBV9 with TRBJ1-5; 11 bases align to TRBD1. CDR1 is SGDLS, CDR2 YYNGEE, per germline. The trim removed 4 bases at V and 4 bases at J, leaving 4 bases unmatched. This CDR3 is built from 15 residues. For the CDR3, the DNA is TGTGCCAGCAGCACTGGGACAGGGGGAAATCAGCCCCAGCATTTT. This codes for CASSTGTGGNQPQHF.

V usage is TRBV18 and J usage is TRBJ2-7, with a possible D match to TRBD1 (5 bases). This CDR3 contains 15 residues. Germline V gene lookup returns CDR1 KGHSH and CDR2 LQKENI. Trimming took 1 base from V and 5 from J, leaving 15 bases between them. The CDR3 region has the DNA TGTGCCAGCTCACCACAATTGGCAGGGTCGGACGAGCAGTACTTC. It is translated as CASSPQLAGSDEQYF.

The gene calls are TRBV7-9 and TRBJ2-1; 11 bases are a match to TRBD1. Germline lookup yields CDR1 SEHNR and CDR2 FQNEAQ (reference sequence). This CDR3 has 19 amino acids. V trimming: 5 bases; J trimming: 5 bases; junction bases outside the gene matches: 17. The CDR3 sequence: CASSARDRGSVSRHNEQFF. CDR3 in DNA: TGTGCCAGCAGCGCCCGGGACAGGGGGTCCGTTAGCCGTCACAATGAGCAGTTCTTC.

The chain couples TRBV7-9 to TRBJ1-3, with 7 bases lining up with TRBD1. The CDR3 spans 16 residues. In germline, CDR1 is SEHNR, CDR2 FQNEAQ (reference sequence). V shed 5 bases and J 3 bases; nucleotides not matched to a gene: 10. As DNA, the CDR3 is TGTGCCAGCAGCGCCCGGGACAGAAGCTTTGGAAACACCATATATTTT. Its translation: CASSARDRSFGNTIYF.